This is a list of T cell receptor beta chains from one sample in a study of memory CD4+ T cells and cytomegalovirus serostatus. Profiling relied on immunoSEQ multiplex PCR, and the TCRdb table lists in-frame clones only, not all of them. In the table there are about 48,000 clones, 78% of which are singletons. Sequencing used memory CD4+ T cells from blood. The receptor source for this set is an adult in good health and CMV-seronegative. The CDR3 runs from the conserved cysteine through the conserved F or W. The D gene is left open where the match is weak. Part of the rows lack a size; the others show once, few, many or a class for expanded clones.

j_call: TRBJ2-1
v_call: TRBV4-1
d_call: NA
clone_size: once
cdr3_nt: TGCGCCAGCAGCCAAGACCCTTCCGGCGGGCCGAACAATGAGCAGTTCTTC
cdr3_aa: CASSQDPSGGPNNEQFF

j_call: TRBJ1-5
v_call: TRBV6-1
d_call: NA
clone_size: NA
cdr3_nt: TGTGCCAGCGCTGGGGTCCGAAATCAGCCCCAGCATTTT
cdr3_aa: CASAGVRNQPQHF

j_call: TRBJ1-2
v_call: TRBV5-1
d_call: NA
clone_size: NA
cdr3_nt: TGCGCCAGCATGGGCCAGGGCCACTATGGCTACACCTTC
cdr3_aa: CASMGQGHYGYTF

j_call: TRBJ2-1
v_call: TRBV5-1
d_call: NA
clone_size: NA
cdr3_nt: TGCGCCAGCAGCTCAGCCTACAATGAGCAGTTCTTC
cdr3_aa: CASSSAYNEQFF

j_call: TRBJ2-5
v_call: TRBV10-3
d_call: NA
clone_size: NA
cdr3_nt: TGTGCCACCTCCGGCGGGGTTCAAGAGACCCAGTACTTC
cdr3_aa: CATSGGVQETQYF

j_call: TRBJ2-7
v_call: TRBV4-2
d_call: NA
clone_size: NA
cdr3_nt: TGTGCCAGCAGCCAGGCGGGCCAGGGCGCCTACGAGCAGTACTTC
cdr3_aa: CASSQAGQGAYEQYF

j_call: TRBJ1-2
v_call: TRBV7-9
d_call: TRBD1
clone_size: NA
cdr3_nt: TGTGCCAGCAGCTTCGGGACAGTGATCTACTATGGCTACACCTTC
cdr3_aa: CASSFGTVIYYGYTF

j_call: TRBJ2-6
v_call: TRBV11-2
d_call: NA
clone_size: NA
cdr3_nt: TGTGCCAGCAGCTTAGCGCCTAGGCGTGTCCTGACTTTC
cdr3_aa: CASSLAPRRVLTF

j_call: TRBJ2-2
v_call: TRBV19
d_call: TRBD2
clone_size: NA
cdr3_nt: TGTGCCAGTAGTATAGGAGGACTAGCGGGAGTGAGGCCCCACGGGGAGCTGTTTTTT
cdr3_aa: CASSIGGLAGVRPHGELFF

j_call: TRBJ1-3
v_call: TRBV15
d_call: NA
clone_size: NA
cdr3_nt: TGTGCCACCAGTCATGACCCGAGCGGGGGAAACACCATATATTTT
cdr3_aa: CATSHDPSGGNTIYF

j_call: TRBJ2-5
v_call: TRBV5-1
d_call: NA
clone_size: few
cdr3_nt: TGCGCCAGCAGCCGGGGTAGTTTCCAAGAGACCCAGTACTTC
cdr3_aa: CASSRGSFQETQYF

j_call: TRBJ1-5
v_call: TRBV5-6
d_call: NA
clone_size: once
cdr3_nt: TGTGCCAGCAGCGTGACTGGGGTCTATAGCAATCAGCCCCAGCATTTT
cdr3_aa: CASSVTGVYSNQPQHF

j_call: TRBJ1-5
v_call: TRBV4-1
d_call: NA
clone_size: NA
cdr3_nt: TGCGCCAGCAGCCAAGCCGCAGGGGTAGGTAATCAGCCCCAGCATTTT
cdr3_aa: CASSQAAGVGNQPQHF

j_call: TRBJ2-5
v_call: TRBV30
d_call: NA
clone_size: NA
cdr3_nt: TGTGCCTGGAGTGTAGGGGACACCAGGGAAGAGACCCAGTACTTC
cdr3_aa: CAWSVGDTREETQYF

j_call: TRBJ1-1
v_call: TRBV19
d_call: NA
clone_size: NA
cdr3_nt: TGTGCCAGTAGTATGACCCAAGGGACCACTGAAGCTTTCTTT
cdr3_aa: CASSMTQGTTEAFF

j_call: TRBJ1-6
v_call: TRBV7-9
d_call: NA
clone_size: few
cdr3_nt: TGTGCCAGCAGCAATACCCCTGCAGGGAGCTCCTATAATTCACCCCTCCACTTT
cdr3_aa: CASSNTPAGSSYNSPLHF

j_call: TRBJ2-1
v_call: TRBV19
d_call: TRBD2
clone_size: NA
cdr3_nt: TGTGCCAGTAGTCTCCGGACTAGCGGGAGTTTCCTCAATGAGCAGTTCTTC
cdr3_aa: CASSLRTSGSFLNEQFF

j_call: TRBJ2-1
v_call: TRBV4-1
d_call: NA
clone_size: once
cdr3_nt: TGCGCCAGCAGCCAGGTAGACATTATATCCTACAATGAGCAGTTCTTC
cdr3_aa: CASSQVDIISYNEQFF

j_call: TRBJ1-4
v_call: TRBV7-9
d_call: NA
clone_size: NA
cdr3_nt: TGTGCCAGCAGCGTCGGGACCCTGGGGGAAAAACTGTTTTTT
cdr3_aa: CASSVGTLGEKLFF

j_call: TRBJ2-7
v_call: TRBV18
d_call: TRBD1
clone_size: NA
cdr3_nt: TGTGCCAGCTCACCTGTGACAGGGTCGGGCGAGCAGTACTTC
cdr3_aa: CASSPVTGSGEQYF

j_call: TRBJ1-2
v_call: TRBV6-5
d_call: TRBD1
clone_size: NA
cdr3_nt: TGTGCCAGCAGAGGCACAGGGGGGGGTGGCTACACCTTC
cdr3_aa: CASRGTGGGGYTF

j_call: TRBJ2-7
v_call: TRBV7-2
d_call: NA
clone_size: NA
cdr3_nt: TGTGCCAGCAGCTTAGCGCTCGGTACCGGGACTGCTACCTACGAGCAGTACTTC
cdr3_aa: CASSLALGTGTATYEQYF

j_call: TRBJ1-4
v_call: TRBV4-1
d_call: NA
clone_size: NA
cdr3_nt: TGCGCCAGCAGCAAAGGGGGTACAGGACAGAATGAAAAACTGTTTTTT
cdr3_aa: CASSKGGTGQNEKLFF

j_call: TRBJ2-3
v_call: TRBV27
d_call: NA
clone_size: NA
cdr3_nt: TGTGCCAGCAGTTTTCAGACAGCCACAGATACGCAGTATTTT
cdr3_aa: CASSFQTATDTQYF

j_call: TRBJ2-1
v_call: TRBV28
d_call: TRBD2
clone_size: NA
cdr3_nt: TGTGCCAGCAGCCCCCTCCCCGGACTAGCGGGAGTCAGTGAGCAGTTCTTC
cdr3_aa: CASSPLPGLAGVSEQFF

j_call: TRBJ1-1
v_call: TRBV6-5
d_call: NA
clone_size: NA
cdr3_nt: TGTGCCAGCAACGGTGGGGGGAACACTGAAGCTTTCTTT
cdr3_aa: CASNGGGNTEAFF

j_call: TRBJ2-1
v_call: TRBV15
d_call: NA
clone_size: NA
cdr3_nt: TGTGCCACCAGCAGAGATCGCACAGGGGTGGAGGGTGAGCAGTTCTTC
cdr3_aa: CATSRDRTGVEGEQFF

j_call: TRBJ2-1
v_call: TRBV10-3
d_call: NA
clone_size: NA
cdr3_nt: TGTGCCATCAGTGAATTGGCAGGGTGGAGTGAGCAGTTCTTC
cdr3_aa: CAISELAGWSEQFF

j_call: TRBJ2-7
v_call: TRBV2
d_call: TRBD2
clone_size: NA
cdr3_nt: TGTGCCAGCAACCCCCGGGCGGGGGGCTACGAGCAGTACTTC
cdr3_aa: CASNPRAGGYEQYF

j_call: TRBJ2-5
v_call: TRBV14
d_call: NA
clone_size: NA
cdr3_nt: TGTGCCAGCAGCCCCGAACGACTAGGAGGAGAGACCCAGTACTTC
cdr3_aa: CASSPERLGGETQYF

j_call: TRBJ2-5
v_call: TRBV2
d_call: NA
clone_size: NA
cdr3_nt: TGTGCCAGCGCCGACCGGCAGGGCACGGAGACCCAGTACTTC
cdr3_aa: CASADRQGTETQYF

j_call: TRBJ2-7
v_call: TRBV10-1
d_call: NA
clone_size: NA
cdr3_nt: TGCGCCAGCAGTGAGGGGGGTTTAAACGAGCAGTACTTC
cdr3_aa: CASSEGGLNEQYF

j_call: TRBJ1-4
v_call: TRBV11-2
d_call: NA
clone_size: NA
cdr3_nt: TGTGCCAGCAGCATCCTGGGCCCAACTAATGAAAAACTGTTTTTT
cdr3_aa: CASSILGPTNEKLFF

j_call: TRBJ2-1
v_call: TRBV30
d_call: TRBD1
clone_size: NA
cdr3_nt: TGTGCCTGGGGACAGGGGACCCAGTTCTTC
cdr3_aa: CAWGQGTQFF

j_call: TRBJ1-3
v_call: TRBV6-4
d_call: NA
clone_size: NA
cdr3_nt: TGTGCCAGCAGTGACTCGGTTGGGGACACCATATATTTT
cdr3_aa: CASSDSVGDTIYF

j_call: TRBJ2-3
v_call: TRBV7-9
d_call: TRBD2
clone_size: NA
cdr3_nt: TGTGCCAGCAGCATAGCGGGGGGGCCTGGTGCAGATACGCAGTATTTT
cdr3_aa: CASSIAGGPGADTQYF

j_call: TRBJ1-5
v_call: TRBV10-3
d_call: TRBD1
clone_size: NA
cdr3_nt: TGTGCCATCAGCGGACAGGAGAGCAATCAGCCCCAGCATTTT
cdr3_aa: CAISGQESNQPQHF

j_call: TRBJ1-1
v_call: TRBV9
d_call: NA
clone_size: few
cdr3_nt: TGTGCCAGCAGCGAGAGGGCCGGGCAGAACACTGAAGCTTTCTTT
cdr3_aa: CASSERAGQNTEAFF

j_call: TRBJ1-5
v_call: TRBV6-1
d_call: NA
clone_size: NA
cdr3_nt: TGTGCCAGCCAACGACTGAATAGCAATCAGCCCCAGCATTTT
cdr3_aa: CASQRLNSNQPQHF

j_call: TRBJ1-3
v_call: TRBV6-5
d_call: NA
clone_size: NA
cdr3_nt: TGTGCCAGCAGTTACCTACAGGGTGGAAACACCATATATTTT
cdr3_aa: CASSYLQGGNTIYF

j_call: TRBJ1-2
v_call: TRBV5-4
d_call: NA
clone_size: NA
cdr3_nt: TGTGCCAGCAGCTTCGACAGCTCCAGGGTCGCCGGGGATGGCTACACCTTC
cdr3_aa: CASSFDSSRVAGDGYTF

j_call: TRBJ2-3
v_call: TRBV13
d_call: NA
clone_size: NA
cdr3_nt: TGTGCCAGCAGCTTCGCCCCCCTTTCGGGCACAGATACGCAGTATTTT
cdr3_aa: CASSFAPLSGTDTQYF

j_call: TRBJ2-7
v_call: TRBV27
d_call: NA
clone_size: NA
cdr3_nt: TGTGCCAGCAGTTTACACTCCGGGACCAAGTCCTACGAGCAGTACTTC
cdr3_aa: CASSLHSGTKSYEQYF

j_call: TRBJ2-2
v_call: TRBV15
d_call: TRBD2
clone_size: NA
cdr3_nt: TGTGCCACCAGCAGCTGGACTAGTCACACCGGGGAGCTGTTTTTT
cdr3_aa: CATSSWTSHTGELFF

j_call: TRBJ2-7
v_call: TRBV30
d_call: TRBD1
clone_size: NA
cdr3_nt: TGTGCCTGGAGTGTATGGGACAGGGTTTTCTACGAGCAGTACTTC
cdr3_aa: CAWSVWDRVFYEQYF